The 5 T cell receptor beta chains presented below share a single source sample, sequenced in a study of PD-L1 blockade in urothelial cancer. Stated time point: pretreatment peripheral blood. Clones were read by immunoSEQ multiplex PCR, and TCRdb kept only the in-frame ones, dropping some. The table records 35,000 to 50,000 clones, around 84% of them present only once. The input for sequencing was PBMCs, taken around atezolizumab (anti-PD-L1) treatment. Every receptor here comes from a man in his 60s with urothelial cancer.

This clone came up once. The chain is built from TRBV7-9 and TRBJ2-5; 9 bases fit TRBD1. The CDR3 totals 14 residues. Germline-derived CDR1 and CDR2 are SEHNR and FQNEAQ (reference sequence). V shed 6 bases and J 7 bases; nucleotides not matched to a gene: 9. The DNA of the CDR3 is TGTGCCAGCAGTACAGGGGGCGTTTGGGGGACCCAGTACTTC. It encodes CASSTGGVWGTQYF.

V is TRBV6-5 and J is TRBJ1-3; the match to TRBD1 covers 8 bases. V lost 2 bases and J lost 4; bases outside the gene matches: 7. This CDR3 region has 16 residues. From germline, CDR1 is MNHEY and CDR2 SVGAGI. The CDR3 reads CASSYRGQVGGNTIYF. Written as DNA, the CDR3 is TGTGCCAGCAGTTACAGGGGACAGGTGGGAGGAAACACCATATATTTT.

This clone was recorded a few times. The chain uses TRBV10-3 and TRBJ2-2, with TRBD2 matching over 10 bases. With 6 bases clipped from V and 5 bases from J, the junction kept 3 bases outside the gene matches. This CDR3 is built from 14 residues. CDR1 and CDR2 (germline): ENHRY, SYGVKD. The CDR3 spells CAIRAGGWTGELFF. The CDR3 DNA reads TGTGCCATCAGAGCGGGGGGGTGGACCGGGGAGCTGTTTTTT.

The chain joins TRBV5-6 to TRBJ1-6; D may be TRBD1 (6 bases). The CDR3 covers 14 residues. Germline V gene lookup returns CDR1 SGHDT and CDR2 YYEEEE. V lost 5 bases to trimming and J lost 7 bases, with 13 bases between them. The CDR3, as DNA: TGTGCCAGCAGTATCGGGGGGCGGAATTCACCCCTCCACTTT. It yields the protein CASSIGGRNSPLHF.

This chain connects TRBV5-4 to TRBJ1-1; a weak D match, TRBD1 (5 bases). CDR1 and CDR2 from the germline V gene are SGHNT and YYREEE (reference sequence). V was cut by 0 bases and J by 6 bases, with 15 bases left in between. The CDR3 covers 15 residues. CDR3 in amino acids: CASSLGRATASEAFF. The CDR3 DNA is TGTGCCAGCAGCTTGGGCAGGGCAACGGCTTCTGAAGCTTTCTTT.